This T cell receptor (beta chain) was documented in a study of cytomegalovirus exposure and HLA in healthy donors. The PCR employed 60 Vbeta primers together with 13 Jbeta primers. Under the authors' procedure: Unique TCR beta chains totaled 65 million to 95 million in a later count, with approximately 11 million of them shared. Assay: immunoSEQ multiplex PCR; the TCRdb copy retains only in-frame clones and omits some. Clone size and the V and J calls come from that table; the DNA yielded D and trimming. Found here are about 89,000 clones, about 85% of them singletons; the top ten hold approximately 7.4%. Trimming removed 0 bases from V and 11 bases from J; junction bases left unmatched: 9. The CDR3 runs to 15 residues. From germline, CDR1 is LNHNV and CDR2 YYDKDF (reference sequence).

The chain carries TRBV15 and TRBJ2-1, with 8 bases fitting TRBD2. The sequenced sample was PBMCs. The TCR comes from a man aged 35 to 55 in good health and CMV-seropositive. The DNA of the CDR3 is TGTGCCACCAGCAGAGATAGGGGACTAGAGAGACAGCAGTTCTTC. Translating gives CATSRDRGLERQQFF.